The rows below give T cell receptor beta chains drawn from one sample of a study of blood T cells in healthy people across ages. One entry per CDR3 protein, called by TCRdb with MiXCR from the 5' RACE reads. The sample comprises fewer than 950,000 distinct CDR3 sequences, roughly 50% of which are singletons, and about 42% rests with the top ten. Sequencing used blood. Source of these receptors: a man older than 75 in good health. CDR3s include the opening cysteine and the closing phenylalanine or tryptophan. Each record gives: J gene, clone size, V gene, D gene, CDR3 protein, CDR3 DNA. D genes are given only for firm matches. Where a row states a size, it is once, few, many or the class of an expanded clone; other rows omit it.

j_call: TRBJ2-7; clone_size: few; v_call: TRBV18; d_call: NA; cdr3_aa: CASSLSTGEMGEQYF; cdr3_nt: TGTGCCAGCTCCCTTTCGACCGGGGAAATGGGGGAGCAGTACTTC
j_call: TRBJ2-5; clone_size: NA; v_call: TRBV20-1; d_call: NA; cdr3_aa: CSARGRTFLGETQYF; cdr3_nt: TGCAGTGCTAGAGGCCGGACTTTTTTGGGGGAGACCCAGTACTTC
j_call: TRBJ2-3; clone_size: few; v_call: TRBV7-2; d_call: NA; cdr3_aa: CASSLLAISADTQYF; cdr3_nt: TGTGCCAGCAGCCTACTAGCTATCAGCGCAGATACGCAGTATTTT
j_call: TRBJ2-1; clone_size: NA; v_call: TRBV5-1; d_call: NA; cdr3_aa: CASSLDRQGMQFF; cdr3_nt: TGCGCCAGCAGCTTGGATCGGCAGGGAATGCAGTTCTTC
j_call: TRBJ2-1; clone_size: few; v_call: TRBV3-1; d_call: NA; cdr3_aa: CASSQSGLEGNEQFF; cdr3_nt: TGTGCCAGCAGCCAGAGCGGCCTGGAGGGCAATGAGCAGTTCTTC
j_call: TRBJ1-1; clone_size: NA; v_call: TRBV28; d_call: NA; cdr3_aa: CASRKGIEAFF; cdr3_nt: TGTGCCAGCAGAAAGGGTATTGAAGCTTTCTTT
j_call: TRBJ2-5; clone_size: few; v_call: TRBV29-1; d_call: NA; cdr3_aa: CSVEVTLGKQYF; cdr3_nt: TGCAGCGTTGAAGTCACGCTTGGAAAGCAGTACTTC
j_call: TRBJ2-7; clone_size: few; v_call: TRBV27; d_call: NA; cdr3_aa: CASRPAGTSSYEQYF; cdr3_nt: TGTGCCAGCAGACCGGCGGGAACGAGCTCCTACGAGCAGTACTTC
j_call: TRBJ2-7; clone_size: NA; v_call: TRBV28; d_call: NA; cdr3_aa: CASRSGGPTYEQYF; cdr3_nt: TGTGCCAGCAGATCAGGTGGCCCTACCTACGAGCAGTACTTC
j_call: TRBJ2-7; clone_size: NA; v_call: TRBV29-1; d_call: TRBD2; cdr3_aa: CSVDYGTSNYEQYF; cdr3_nt: TGCAGCGTAGATTACGGGACTAGCAATTACGAGCAGTACTTC
j_call: TRBJ2-5; clone_size: few; v_call: TRBV20-1; d_call: NA; cdr3_aa: CSASGTYQETQYF; cdr3_nt: TGCAGTGCTAGCGGGACGTACCAAGAGACCCAGTACTTC
j_call: TRBJ2-3; clone_size: NA; v_call: TRBV11-2; d_call: TRBD2; cdr3_aa: CASSLVASGGSDTQYF; cdr3_nt: TGTGCCAGCAGCTTAGTCGCGTCGGGAGGATCAGATACGCAGTATTTT
j_call: TRBJ2-1; clone_size: NA; v_call: TRBV6-5; d_call: NA; cdr3_aa: CASSYLGSYNEQFF; cdr3_nt: TGTGCCAGCAGTTACTTGGGCAGCTACAATGAGCAGTTCTTC
j_call: TRBJ2-7; clone_size: NA; v_call: TRBV20-1; d_call: NA; cdr3_aa: CSAGRSGFSYEQYF; cdr3_nt: TGCAGTGCTGGCCGTAGCGGCTTCTCCTACGAGCAGTACTTC
j_call: TRBJ2-3; clone_size: NA; v_call: TRBV2; d_call: NA; cdr3_aa: CASSGVKGTDTQYF; cdr3_nt: TGTGCCAGCAGTGGAGTGAAGGGCACAGATACGCAGTATTTT
j_call: TRBJ1-4; clone_size: few; v_call: TRBV20-1; d_call: NA; cdr3_aa: CSALRSATSNEKLFF; cdr3_nt: TGCAGTGCCCTCAGATCGGCAACTTCTAATGAAAAACTGTTTTTT
j_call: TRBJ2-1; clone_size: NA; v_call: TRBV24-1; d_call: TRBD1; cdr3_aa: CATSDLRGQGNEQFF; cdr3_nt: TGTGCCACCAGTGATTTGCGGGGACAGGGGAATGAGCAGTTCTTC
j_call: TRBJ1-2; clone_size: NA; v_call: TRBV4-1; d_call: TRBD1; cdr3_aa: CASSQGQGYRSYGYTF; cdr3_nt: TGCGCCAGCAGCCAAGGACAGGGGTACAGGAGCTATGGCTACACCTTC
j_call: TRBJ2-3; clone_size: NA; v_call: TRBV7-2; d_call: TRBD2; cdr3_aa: CASSLAWSGSADTQYF; cdr3_nt: TGTGCCAGCAGCTTAGCATGGAGCGGGAGCGCAGATACGCAGTATTTT
j_call: TRBJ1-5; clone_size: NA; v_call: TRBV18; d_call: NA; cdr3_aa: CASSPTGTDSSFIQPQHF; cdr3_nt: TGTGCCAGCTCACCCACTGGTACGGACAGCTCCTTTATTCAGCCCCAGCATTTT
j_call: TRBJ2-1; clone_size: NA; v_call: TRBV12-3/TRBV12-4; d_call: NA; cdr3_aa: CASTYRTVSYNEQFF; cdr3_nt: TGTGCCAGCACTTACCGGACAGTTTCCTACAATGAGCAGTTCTTC
j_call: TRBJ2-6; clone_size: NA; v_call: TRBV6-2/TRBV6-3; d_call: TRBD1; cdr3_aa: CASSSWTGRIGANVLTF; cdr3_nt: TGTGCCAGCAGTTCCTGGACAGGAAGGATAGGGGCCAACGTCCTGACTTTC
j_call: TRBJ1-1; clone_size: NA; v_call: TRBV7-9; d_call: TRBD1; cdr3_aa: CASSPFGQGFLGAFF; cdr3_nt: TGTGCCAGCAGCCCTTTCGGACAGGGGTTTCTTGGAGCTTTCTTT
j_call: TRBJ2-3; clone_size: NA; v_call: TRBV20-1; d_call: NA; cdr3_aa: CSASILATNTQYF; cdr3_nt: TGCAGTGCTAGTATTCTAGCGACGAATACGCAGTATTTT
j_call: TRBJ1-2; clone_size: NA; v_call: TRBV27; d_call: TRBD1; cdr3_aa: CASRYGQGAGYTF; cdr3_nt: TGTGCCAGCAGGTACGGACAGGGGGCTGGCTACACCTTC
j_call: TRBJ1-1; clone_size: NA; v_call: TRBV5-1; d_call: NA; cdr3_aa: CASSSPGKREAFF; cdr3_nt: TGCGCCAGCAGTTCACCGGGGAAAAGGGAAGCTTTCTTT
j_call: TRBJ2-7; clone_size: NA; v_call: TRBV18; d_call: NA; cdr3_aa: CASARESSYEQYF; cdr3_nt: TGTGCCAGCGCTCGGGAGTCCTCCTACGAGCAGTACTTC
j_call: TRBJ2-1; clone_size: few; v_call: TRBV24-1; d_call: NA; cdr3_aa: CATSDVTPMGHEQFF; cdr3_nt: TGTGCCACCAGTGATGTAACCCCGATGGGGCATGAGCAGTTCTTC
j_call: TRBJ1-2; clone_size: NA; v_call: TRBV7-9; d_call: NA; cdr3_aa: CASSPTGIGYTF; cdr3_nt: TGTGCCAGCAGCCCCACAGGGATCGGCTACACCTTC
j_call: TRBJ1-2; clone_size: NA; v_call: TRBV29-1; d_call: TRBD1; cdr3_aa: CSVPGQGAGGYTF; cdr3_nt: TGCAGCGTTCCGGGACAGGGGGCGGGCGGCTACACCTTC
j_call: TRBJ2-5; clone_size: NA; v_call: TRBV6-5; d_call: NA; cdr3_aa: CASSYLPGRSRLAETQYF; cdr3_nt: TGTGCCAGCAGTTATTTACCTGGCAGGTCGCGGCTAGCGGAGACCCAGTACTTC
j_call: TRBJ1-1; clone_size: NA; v_call: TRBV29-1; d_call: NA; cdr3_aa: CSAPGGGTEAFF; cdr3_nt: TGCAGCGCCCCTGGAGGGGGCACTGAAGCTTTCTTT
j_call: TRBJ2-1; clone_size: NA; v_call: TRBV10-3; d_call: NA; cdr3_aa: CAISPSGGVRPNNEQFF; cdr3_nt: TGTGCCATCAGCCCCTCGGGCGGCGTCAGACCTAACAATGAGCAGTTCTTC
j_call: TRBJ2-7; clone_size: NA; v_call: TRBV4-2; d_call: TRBD2; cdr3_aa: CASSQDLWTRTYEQYF; cdr3_nt: TGTGCCAGCAGCCAAGATCTTTGGACTAGGACCTACGAGCAGTACTTC
j_call: TRBJ2-4; clone_size: NA; v_call: TRBV12-3/TRBV12-4; d_call: NA; cdr3_aa: CASSPKPNVYQYF; cdr3_nt: TGTGCCAGCAGTCCGAAACCTAACGTCTACCAGTACTTC
j_call: TRBJ2-7; clone_size: NA; v_call: TRBV12-3/TRBV12-4; d_call: TRBD2; cdr3_aa: CASSFRLAGSRGEQYF; cdr3_nt: TGTGCCAGCAGTTTTCGGCTAGCGGGAAGTCGAGGCGAGCAGTACTTC
j_call: TRBJ1-2; clone_size: NA; v_call: TRBV29-1; d_call: NA; cdr3_aa: CSGVGGTNYGYTF; cdr3_nt: TGCAGCGGCGTAGGGGGAACTAACTATGGCTACACCTTC
j_call: TRBJ1-2; clone_size: NA; v_call: TRBV7-9; d_call: NA; cdr3_aa: CASSLAAERINTF; cdr3_nt: TGTGCCAGCAGCTTAGCCGCAGAGAGAATCAACACCTTC
j_call: TRBJ2-1; clone_size: few; v_call: TRBV24-1; d_call: TRBD1; cdr3_aa: CATSDRRDRGDNEQFF; cdr3_nt: TGTGCCACCAGTGACCGCCGGGACAGGGGCGACAATGAGCAGTTCTTC
j_call: TRBJ1-3; clone_size: NA; v_call: TRBV14; d_call: NA; cdr3_aa: CASSQVARISGNTIYF; cdr3_nt: TGTGCCAGCAGCCAAGTAGCACGGATCTCTGGAAACACCATATATTTT
j_call: TRBJ2-1; clone_size: NA; v_call: TRBV12-3/TRBV12-4; d_call: TRBD1; cdr3_aa: CASSRDDRVGNEQFF; cdr3_nt: TGTGCCAGCAGCCGTGATGACAGGGTTGGCAATGAGCAGTTCTTC
j_call: TRBJ2-1; clone_size: NA; v_call: TRBV20-1; d_call: TRBD2; cdr3_aa: CSAEPLAGKNEQFF; cdr3_nt: TGCAGTGCAGAACCCCTAGCGGGGAAGAATGAGCAGTTCTTC
j_call: TRBJ2-7; clone_size: few; v_call: TRBV3-1; d_call: TRBD1; cdr3_aa: CASSGPLRTGSYEQYF; cdr3_nt: TGTGCCAGCAGCGGACCTCTGAGGACAGGGAGCTACGAGCAGTACTTC
j_call: TRBJ2-1; clone_size: NA; v_call: TRBV7-2; d_call: NA; cdr3_aa: CASSSSGSVYNEQFF; cdr3_nt: TGTGCCAGCAGCTCGTCAGGGTCCGTCTACAATGAGCAGTTCTTC
j_call: TRBJ2-7; clone_size: NA; v_call: TRBV29-1; d_call: NA; cdr3_aa: CSAIDSGATYEQYF; cdr3_nt: TGCAGCGCAATAGACTCCGGGGCGACCTACGAGCAGTACTTC
j_call: TRBJ1-4; clone_size: NA; v_call: TRBV7-6; d_call: NA; cdr3_aa: CASSTSVGVSNEKLFF; cdr3_nt: TGTGCCAGCAGCACCAGCGTGGGGGTTTCTAATGAAAAACTGTTTTTT
j_call: TRBJ2-3; clone_size: NA; v_call: TRBV5-1; d_call: TRBD2; cdr3_aa: CASSLGTSGRTTNTQYF; cdr3_nt: TGCGCCAGCAGCTTGGGGACTAGCGGGAGGACTACAAATACGCAGTATTTT
j_call: TRBJ2-1; clone_size: few; v_call: TRBV5-1; d_call: TRBD2; cdr3_aa: CASSVLAGGPGEQFF; cdr3_nt: TGCGCCAGCAGCGTACTAGCGGGAGGGCCAGGTGAGCAGTTCTTC
j_call: TRBJ2-2; clone_size: NA; v_call: TRBV6-6; d_call: NA; cdr3_aa: CASIMNTGELFF; cdr3_nt: TGTGCCAGCATTATGAACACCGGGGAGCTGTTTTTT
j_call: TRBJ1-5; clone_size: NA; v_call: TRBV20-1; d_call: NA; cdr3_aa: CSASNRANQPQHF; cdr3_nt: TGCAGTGCTAGTAATAGGGCCAATCAGCCCCAGCATTTT
j_call: TRBJ2-1; clone_size: NA; v_call: TRBV20-1; d_call: TRBD2; cdr3_aa: CSARPPTSGSSNEQFF; cdr3_nt: TGCAGTGCTAGACCTCCCACTAGCGGGAGTAGCAATGAGCAGTTCTTC
j_call: TRBJ2-7; clone_size: NA; v_call: TRBV6-1; d_call: NA; cdr3_aa: CASSALDHQYF; cdr3_nt: TGTGCCAGCAGTGCCCTCGATCACCAGTACTTC
j_call: TRBJ2-5; clone_size: NA; v_call: TRBV15; d_call: NA; cdr3_aa: CATSPRGLKETQYF; cdr3_nt: TGTGCCACCAGCCCCCGGGGCCTAAAAGAGACCCAGTACTTC
j_call: TRBJ2-1; clone_size: NA; v_call: TRBV9; d_call: TRBD2; cdr3_aa: CASSVGTSGIREEQFF; cdr3_nt: TGTGCCAGCAGCGTGGGGACTAGCGGGATTAGGGAGGAGCAGTTCTTC
j_call: TRBJ1-6; clone_size: NA; v_call: TRBV28; d_call: NA; cdr3_aa: CAAGSGSTPLHF; cdr3_nt: TGTGCCGCGGGCAGCGGTAGTACACCCCTCCACTTT
j_call: TRBJ2-1; clone_size: NA; v_call: TRBV6-1; d_call: NA; cdr3_aa: CASSDRGSSYNEQFF; cdr3_nt: TGTGCCAGCAGTGACCGGGGAAGCTCCTACAATGAGCAGTTCTTC
j_call: TRBJ2-7; clone_size: NA; v_call: TRBV20-1; d_call: TRBD1; cdr3_aa: CSAREGQVTYEQYF; cdr3_nt: TGCAGTGCTAGAGAGGGACAGGTTACCTACGAGCAGTACTTC
j_call: TRBJ2-1; clone_size: NA; v_call: TRBV7-8; d_call: TRBD2; cdr3_aa: CASRRGREGSEQFF; cdr3_nt: TGTGCCAGCAGAAGGGGACGGGAGGGCAGTGAGCAGTTCTTC
j_call: TRBJ1-2; clone_size: NA; v_call: TRBV4-2; d_call: NA; cdr3_aa: CASSRGRWWEATF; cdr3_nt: TGTGCCAGCAGCCGGGGCAGGTGGTGGGAGGCCACCTTC
j_call: TRBJ2-5; clone_size: NA; v_call: TRBV4-1; d_call: NA; cdr3_aa: CASSLLVTSLGTQYF; cdr3_nt: TGCGCCAGCAGCCTGCTCGTCACGTCTCTAGGGACCCAGTACTTC